This T cell receptor (beta chain) came from a study of blood T cell repertoires in COVID-19 (dated by TCRdb to 2020 to 2021). Context from the whole study: The collaborator samples originated in the United States, Italy and Spain and spanned the acute and convalescent phases of COVID-19. The repertoires were made available in a free public database intended to serve as a resource for research on the immune response to SARS-CoV-2. Subjects who had been exposed to COVID-19, were actively infected with it, or had recovered from it provided the deeply sampled blood TCRbeta repertoires that made up the dataset. Nearly every sample came with metadata listing a de-identified subject ID, COVID-19 status, age in years and sex. Where available, HLA class I and class II types were taken from metadata supplied by the sample provider and were not determined by assay-based typing. Samples were obtained from the ongoing ImmuneRACE study (first 160 participants) and from some 1,300 subjects provided by 6 global collaborators. The prospective study material was composed of cDNA or gDNA derived from T cells, B-cell-depleted T cells, or PBMCs.

Each collaborating institution followed its own protocols to collect whole blood in K2EDTA tubes. Collaborator samples were shipped for TCRbeta analysis as frozen whole blood, isolated PBMCs, or DNA extracted from either sample type. What the research found in general, with its limitations: How much clinical and demographic metadata was included differed by source and by participant, and the metadata was provided uncurated.

For this chain, trimming is 2 bases at the V end and 1 base at the J end, and the number of junction bases without a gene match is 4. The CDR1 and CDR2 encoded by the germline V gene are SGHRS and YFSETQ. The CDR3 covers 15 residues, taking in both the cysteine and the phenylalanine. Of the read, only the CDR3 DNA is kept; its 45 bases are in frame from base 1. This clone was observed once. No antigen is known for it. No much larger clone is present one base from it, and per-base qualities are unavailable. The immunoSEQ Assay, a bias-controlled multiplex PCR, was used to amplify TCRbeta CDR3 regions from genomic DNA. Per the authors' processing: Nucleated cell counts per sample were estimated from amplification of reference gene primers within the assay. To quantify the absolute abundance of each unique TCRbeta CDR3 rearrangement, sequence reads were collapsed and filtered. For each sample, productive Simpson clonality was calculated as the square root of Simpson's diversity index over productive rearrangements. TCRdb limited this immuneACCESS table to in-frame rearrangements with V and J called. A share of clones is missing; checked studies link under half to unresolved V genes, and the rest is unexplained. The DNA gave D and trimming, while V, J and clone size come from that table. In all, the sample holds some 76,000 clones, and about 89% of those were seen once. Clones ranked in the top ten supply around 0.58% of the sample.

The chain is encoded by TRBV5-1 joined to TRBJ1-1, with TRBD1 matching 8 junction bases. Sequencing was done on a sample of peripheral blood. The TCR originated in a man aged 55-75 years with acute or convalescent COVID-19. CDR3 reads: CASSLRTGGNTEAFF. The nucleotide sequence reads as follows: TGCGCCAGCAGCTTACGAACAGGGGGGAACACTGAAGCTTTCTTT.